Reported below is one T cell receptor beta chain. The data derive from a study of blood T cell repertoires in COVID-19. Study-wide background: Whether acute or convalescent, the COVID-19 samples came from the United States, Italy and Spain. Nucleic acid was either cDNA or gDNA, and it came from T cells, B-cell-depleted T cells, or PBMCs.

Germline V gene lookup returns CDR1 MNHEY and CDR2 SVGEGT. This CDR3 has 16 amino acids. The V and J ends lost 4 bases and 4 bases, in that order; junction bases with no gene match: 10. Using immunoSEQ multiplex PCR, the repertoire was profiled, and TCRdb retains in-frame clones only, with some absent. This table has about 250,000 clones, approximately 88% appearing once. This receptor was obtained from a woman aged 25 to 39 with COVID-19, enrolled during active disease. The source material was peripheral blood. This sequence joins TRBV6-2 or TRBV6-3 and TRBJ2-1, with 7 nucleotides matching TRBD2. The CDR3, as DNA: TGTGCCAGCAGTTCGACTAGCAGGAGTAATTACAATGAGCAGTTCTTC. The encoded protein is CASSSTSRSNYNEQFF.